This T cell receptor (beta chain) was sequenced for a study of regulatory T cells in long-lasting Graves disease (dated by TCRdb to about 2021). Describing the broader study: Newly diagnosed Graves' disease patients had taken antithyroid drugs for less than 3 months. This study used TCR sequencing and RNA sequencing of peripheral blood to compare persistent Graves' disease patients against newly diagnosed Graves' disease patients. The study was conducted in China and was registered as a clinical trial. TCR sequencing covered some 13 persistent and some 20 newly diagnosed Graves' disease patients, approximately 33 samples in total.

Trimming takes 8 bases off V and 2 bases off J; junction bases not matched to a gene: 9. The CDR3 goes from the cysteine to the phenylalanine over 16 residues. Only the CDR3 DNA is retained, 48 bases long and in frame from the first base. The germline V gene sets CDR1 to KGHSH and CDR2 to LQKENI. Sample time point, as interpreted from the label and publication: newly diagnosed GD, antithyroid drugs for less than 3 months. For both TCR sequencing and RNA sequencing, RNA was extracted from PBMCs in TRIzol. The diagnosis of Graves' disease followed American Thyroid Association guidelines. Recruitment of patients was carried out at an endocrinology department in Xi'an, China. From each patient, approximately 10 milliliters of peripheral blood was collected into an EDTA anticoagulant tube. PBMCs were isolated by Ficoll Paque Plus density gradient separation without further T cell sorting. An Agilent 2100 Bioanalyzer and agarose gel were used to assess RNA quality, and a NanoDrop 2000 was used to measure RNA concentration.

Summary of the overall study and its limitations: The study examined only peripheral blood because the primary lesion, thyroid tissue, could not be accessed. Compared with newly diagnosed patients, persistent Graves' disease patients had lower TCR Shannon entropy and fewer highly expanded clones, which suggests clonal expansion. Sequencing and analysis were limited to the TCR beta chain. TRBV28, TRBJ1-2 and TRBJ2-5 were preferentially used in persistent disease, while TRBV20-1 and TRBJ2-1 were favored in newly diagnosed disease. The small sample size was acknowledged by the authors as a limitation that may reduce accuracy. Persistent patients shared more public clonotypes among themselves (around 2,500) than newly diagnosed patients did (roughly 920).

The library was built by means of multiplex PCR. Sequencing used an Illumina HiSeq 4000. To build TCR beta libraries, CDR3 regions were amplified by Arm-PCR using iRepertoire HTBI primers. Gel purification was performed on PCR products prior to sequencing. The study's own analysis went as follows. Gene usage analysis of CDR3 amino acid clonotypes used the 60 to 80 TRBV and more than 13 TRBJ segments found across samples. Filtered high-quality paired reads were merged into contigs using COPE and FqMerger. BLAST was used to align contigs to IMGT TRBV, TRBD and TRBJ reference genes, with CDR3 defined following IMGT. Any clonotype with a frequency above 0.1% was counted as a highly expanded clone. Repertoire diversity was measured by Shannon entropy, and V-J evenness by the Gini coefficient. A clonotype was considered public if more than one individual shared it. Through fastp at Q25 and MiXCR, TCRdb rebuilt clones from the public reads, retaining in-frame beta chains. When rows share a CDR3 protein, they turn into one entry using the most common DNA and genes. The V and J calls, along with clone size, are taken from TCRdb and not from the paper's own processing. The sample table shows approximately 560,000 distinct CDR3 sequences, and about 16% are seen once. The top ten clonotypes cover about 12% of the sample.

On this clonotype itself: There is no known antigen for this receptor. Per-nucleotide qualities are absent, and no much larger clonotype sits a single base away.

The sample was also reused in another study, on T cells in Graves' hyperthyroidism and ophthalmopathy. The second study's authors report: A patient counted as having stable Graves' hyperthyroidism if no progression to ophthalmopathy occurred over 18 months of follow-up. The hyperthyroidism patients were between 18 and 65 years old and newly diagnosed, with a disease duration of less than 2 months. Patients with uncontrolled infections, other autoimmune diseases, pregnancy or lactation were excluded. Clinical symptoms, serum thyroxine and TRAb, thyroid ultrasound, and orbital computed tomography formed the basis for the diagnoses. The TCR CDR3 was subjected to a first round of RT-PCR using the HTBI primer set and the Qiagen OneStep RT-PCR kit. Most expanded thyroid clonotypes (frequency above 0.001) were also detected in blood, a finding suggesting that blood repertoires may reflect thyroid immune responses. A 13 V-J signature model separated ophthalmopathy from stable hyperthyroidism, with just over 85% sensitivity and about 81% specificity in cross-validation and 80%/75% in testing. In validation, progression to ophthalmopathy was predicted by the model with around 71% sensitivity and about 72% specificity, a median of about 6.8 months before onset. TCR V-J signatures able to tell the groups apart were searched for in a discovery cohort of 90 to 100 patients, of whom 43 had Graves' ophthalmopathy and 57 had stable Graves' hyperthyroidism. An independent validation cohort of around 20 hyperthyroidism patients and 17 patients who later progressed to ophthalmopathy tested prospective prediction of ophthalmopathy. For training and testing, the 95 to 100 patients in the discovery cohort were randomly divided in a 7:3 ratio. The study also compared thyroid tissue and blood T-cell repertoires from a handful of Graves' hyperthyroidism patients. Once sampling was done, hyperthyroidism patients were given methimazole at a starting dose of 30 mg daily, whereas ophthalmopathy patients were given high-dose intravenous methylprednisolone. Libraries were constructed in a second round of multiplex PCR, after which size selection and purification were carried out. Paired-end sequencing of the libraries was performed with 100 bp reads on an Illumina HiSeq2000. SOAPnuke was used to process the raw data, with reads discarded if the reads contained adapters or uncalled bases, had a mean Phred below 15, or lacked an exact constant-primer or identifier match. High-quality paired reads were merged with COPE v1.2.5, and unique nucleotide sequences were defined as clonotypes. MiTCR v1.1 was used to align the clonotypes against IMGT TRBV, TRBD and TRBJ reference segments. The analysis was restricted to V-J combinations with a frequency above 0.0001, which together covered about 99% of the repertoires. A TCS score was defined as the ratio between F50 (clonal expansion) and ExV (chaos), using BLOSUM62-based TCRdist between CDR3 peptides within each V-J. Welch's t-statistics and random forest reduced several hundred V-J features to about 12, which were used in a naive Bayes classifier (R e1071). Sample size was not statistically predetermined, and blinding of investigators to group allocation was not performed. TCR Vbeta CDR3 sequencing of 130 to 150 peripheral blood samples (approximately 44 ophthalmopathy, 75 to 80 hyperthyroidism and approximately 17 progressor patients) is reported in the paper.

The chain uses TRBV18 and TRBJ2-2, and 9 junctional nucleotides match TRBD2. The sequences come from peripheral blood mononuclear cells (PBMCs), collected at new diagnosis, from a patient treated with antithyroid drugs. The clonotype comes from a man in his late teens or twenties with Graves disease. Donor details come from another sample of the same person, matched by shared clones. The CDR3 reads CASTALAGFNTGELFF. The DNA reads as follows: TGTGCCAGCACCGCCCTAGCGGGATTCAACACCGGGGAGCTGTTTTTT.